This T cell receptor (beta chain) is from a study of blood T cell repertoires in COVID-19. CDR1 is WNHNN and CDR2 is SYGVQD in the germline V gene (reference sequence). This CDR3 has 15 amino acids. The junction had 8 bases not matched to a gene; V was cut back by 7 bases and J by 2 bases. Libraries were prepared by immunoSEQ multiplex PCR; TCRdb keeps only in-frame clonotypes and omits some of them. The table lists a few hundred thousand clones, 70% to 90% of them singletons. This chain joins TRBV10-1 and TRBJ2-1; 7 bases are a match to TRBD2. The source is a man aged 18 to 30 with active or convalescent COVID-19. Sequenced material: peripheral blood. CDR3 nucleotides: TGCGCCAGCACTGCGGGAGAAGGGCCCTACAATGAGCAGTTCTTC. Its translation is CASTAGEGPYNEQFF.